This is a list of T cell receptor beta chains from one sample in a study of T cells after yellow fever vaccination. A single record per CDR3 protein comes from TCRdb applying MiXCR to the 5' RACE reads. The data show approximately 350,000 distinct CDR3 sequences, roughly 11% seen once. The sequencing used PBMCs, collected on the day of the first yellow fever vaccination. Receptors were obtained from a young man who received the YFV17D yellow fever vaccine. Each CDR3 is given with its conserved first and last residue. Each record gives: CDR3 protein, CDR3 length, V gene, clone size, J gene, D gene. The D gene is left open where the match is weak. Clone size is shown for a subset of rows, as once, few, many or a class of expanded clone.

CDR3aa: CASSDQGSGELFF
len: 13
v_gene: TRBV2
abundance: few
j_gene: TRBJ2-2
d_gene: -

CDR3aa: CASSPGAAANQPQHF
len: 15
v_gene: TRBV7-8
abundance: -
j_gene: TRBJ1-5
d_gene: -

CDR3aa: CASRHPGLAPDTQYF
len: 15
v_gene: TRBV11-2
abundance: few
j_gene: TRBJ2-3
d_gene: TRBD2

CDR3aa: CASSSGTGMYEQYF
len: 14
v_gene: TRBV18
abundance: few
j_gene: TRBJ2-7
d_gene: TRBD1

CDR3aa: CASIFEQYF
len: 9
v_gene: TRBV5-1
abundance: few
j_gene: TRBJ2-7
d_gene: -

CDR3aa: CASSLYPPGGGGSGELFF
len: 18
v_gene: TRBV5-1
abundance: many
j_gene: TRBJ2-2
d_gene: -

CDR3aa: CASSFSGTGTYNEQFF
len: 16
v_gene: TRBV7-3
abundance: few
j_gene: TRBJ2-1
d_gene: TRBD1

CDR3aa: CASSYIMNTEAFF
len: 13
v_gene: TRBV27
abundance: few
j_gene: TRBJ1-1
d_gene: -

CDR3aa: CSVGQVSRQPQHF
len: 13
v_gene: TRBV29-1
abundance: -
j_gene: TRBJ1-5
d_gene: -

CDR3aa: CASREGGIETQYF
len: 13
v_gene: TRBV6-1
abundance: few
j_gene: TRBJ2-5
d_gene: -

CDR3aa: CASSPSNRSWELFF
len: 14
v_gene: TRBV18
abundance: few
j_gene: TRBJ2-2
d_gene: -

CDR3aa: CASSLYAGERGYTF
len: 14
v_gene: TRBV12-3/TRBV12-4
abundance: -
j_gene: TRBJ1-2
d_gene: -

CDR3aa: CASSQDWLATSTDTQYF
len: 17
v_gene: TRBV4-3
abundance: few
j_gene: TRBJ2-3
d_gene: -

CDR3aa: CAISEGSGANVLTF
len: 14
v_gene: TRBV10-3
abundance: -
j_gene: TRBJ2-6
d_gene: -

CDR3aa: CSARPRLGFNEQFF
len: 14
v_gene: TRBV20-1
abundance: -
j_gene: TRBJ2-1
d_gene: -

CDR3aa: CASSLAGTGYGYTF
len: 14
v_gene: TRBV7-8
abundance: many
j_gene: TRBJ1-2
d_gene: -

CDR3aa: CASSQEISYGYTF
len: 13
v_gene: TRBV7-9
abundance: few
j_gene: TRBJ1-2
d_gene: -

CDR3aa: CASSYEYLGMNTEAFF
len: 16
v_gene: TRBV6-2/TRBV6-3
abundance: few
j_gene: TRBJ1-1
d_gene: -

CDR3aa: CAWSPNEETQYF
len: 12
v_gene: TRBV30
abundance: -
j_gene: TRBJ2-5
d_gene: -

CDR3aa: CASTRGAEAFF
len: 11
v_gene: TRBV12-3/TRBV12-4
abundance: -
j_gene: TRBJ1-1
d_gene: -

CDR3aa: CASRSGTGKTQYF
len: 13
v_gene: TRBV6-5
abundance: few
j_gene: TRBJ2-5
d_gene: TRBD1

CDR3aa: CASSWVGQYEETQYF
len: 15
v_gene: TRBV7-9
abundance: -
j_gene: TRBJ2-5
d_gene: -

CDR3aa: CASRPGSPSGANVLTF
len: 16
v_gene: TRBV12-3/TRBV12-4
abundance: few
j_gene: TRBJ2-6
d_gene: -

CDR3aa: CASSFRDGIEYF
len: 12
v_gene: TRBV27
abundance: few
j_gene: TRBJ2-3
d_gene: -

CDR3aa: CASSLLNTGELFF
len: 13
v_gene: TRBV27
abundance: many
j_gene: TRBJ2-2
d_gene: -

CDR3aa: CASSYRDRDTEAFF
len: 14
v_gene: TRBV6-5
abundance: -
j_gene: TRBJ1-1
d_gene: TRBD1

CDR3aa: CASSPETLQADTQYF
len: 15
v_gene: TRBV12-3/TRBV12-4
abundance: many
j_gene: TRBJ2-3
d_gene: -

CDR3aa: CASSLGTLGEKLFF
len: 14
v_gene: TRBV13
abundance: few
j_gene: TRBJ1-4
d_gene: -

CDR3aa: CASGTGGEAFF
len: 11
v_gene: TRBV7-3
abundance: few
j_gene: TRBJ1-1
d_gene: TRBD1

CDR3aa: CSARSGANSPLHF
len: 13
v_gene: TRBV20-1
abundance: -
j_gene: TRBJ1-6
d_gene: -

CDR3aa: CASSFPLLGDTDTQYF
len: 16
v_gene: TRBV7-2
abundance: -
j_gene: TRBJ2-3
d_gene: -

CDR3aa: CASSQDRTGRARNTEAFF
len: 18
v_gene: TRBV4-2
abundance: few
j_gene: TRBJ1-1
d_gene: TRBD1

CDR3aa: CASSLAGPSDGYTF
len: 14
v_gene: TRBV5-1
abundance: many
j_gene: TRBJ1-2
d_gene: -

CDR3aa: CASRAGTGFQETQYF
len: 15
v_gene: TRBV5-6
abundance: many
j_gene: TRBJ2-5
d_gene: TRBD1